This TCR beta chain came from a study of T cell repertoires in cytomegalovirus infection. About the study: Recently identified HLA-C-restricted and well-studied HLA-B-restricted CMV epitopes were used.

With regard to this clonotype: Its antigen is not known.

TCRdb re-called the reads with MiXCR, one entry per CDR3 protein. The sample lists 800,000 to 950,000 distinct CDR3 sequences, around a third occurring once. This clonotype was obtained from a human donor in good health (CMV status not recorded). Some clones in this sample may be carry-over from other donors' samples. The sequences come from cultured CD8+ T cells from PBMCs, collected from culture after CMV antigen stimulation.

In DNA, the CDR3 is TGTGCCAGCACCCCACTCGGGACAGGATCCGAAAAACTGTTTTTT. Translating gives CASTPLGTGSEKLFF. The chain has TRBV6-5 and TRBJ1-4, with 8 bases aligning to TRBD1. The germline V gene encodes CDR1 MNHEY and CDR2 SVGAGI. The CDR3 runs 15 residues. Losses at the gene ends were 7 bases for V and 8 bases for J; bases not matched to a gene: 12.